This TCR beta chain comes out of a study of beta chain features in type 1 diabetes. Notes on the study in general: Shortening that was moderate but significant affected the TCRB CDR3s of Type 1 diabetes patients in all four CD4+ subsets. Short templates might get an advantage during PCR, and this would be equal in patients and controls.

In this sample, this clone turned up a few times. Its antigen is unidentified. TCRB transcripts that were expressed got sequenced, as all of the isolated RNA had been reverse transcribed. Sequenced by immunoSEQ multiplex PCR; TCRdb stores in-frame clones only, minus some. The repertoire holds more than 150,000 clones, with 9% to 10% as singletons. Per the germline V gene, CDR1 is SGHRS and CDR2 is YFSETQ. V dropped 4 bases and J dropped 2; count of bases not matched to a gene: 8. The CDR3 runs to 16 residues. Sequences were obtained from central memory CD4+ T cells from blood. The chain joins TRBV5-1 to TRBJ2-3; the match to TRBD2 covers 9 bases. The sequence was collected from a woman in her late teens or twenties in good health. In nucleotides, the CDR3 is TGCGCCAGCAGCAAGACTAGCGGCCTCGACACAGATACGCAGTATTTT. Its protein is CASSKTSGLDTDTQYF.